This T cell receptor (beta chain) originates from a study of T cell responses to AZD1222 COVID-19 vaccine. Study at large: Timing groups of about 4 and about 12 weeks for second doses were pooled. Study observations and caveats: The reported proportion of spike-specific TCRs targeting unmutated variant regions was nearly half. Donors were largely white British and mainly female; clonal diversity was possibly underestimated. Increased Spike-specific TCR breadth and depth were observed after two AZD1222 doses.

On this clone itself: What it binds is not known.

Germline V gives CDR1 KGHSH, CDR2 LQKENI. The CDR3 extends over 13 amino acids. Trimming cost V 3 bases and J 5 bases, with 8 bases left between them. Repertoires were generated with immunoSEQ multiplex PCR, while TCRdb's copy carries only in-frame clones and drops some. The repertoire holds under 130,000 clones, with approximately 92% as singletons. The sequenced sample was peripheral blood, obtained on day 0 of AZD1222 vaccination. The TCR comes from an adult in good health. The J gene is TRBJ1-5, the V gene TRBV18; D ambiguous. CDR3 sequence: CASSPEYDQPQHF. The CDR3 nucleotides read TGTGCCAGCTCACCGGAGTATGATCAGCCCCAGCATTTT.